This T cell receptor beta chain was retrieved from a study of long-term antiretroviral therapy in people with HIV. Investigators performed immunoSEQ version v3.0 at survey level. Repertoires were generated with immunoSEQ multiplex PCR, while TCRdb's copy carries only in-frame clones and drops some. The sample includes tens of thousands of clones, about 95% of them seen just once. V lost 4 bases, J lost 3 bases, and 3 bases stayed unmatched. This CDR3 has 14 residues. Germline loops: CDR1 LNHDA, CDR2 SQIVND (reference sequence). The source of this sequence is a woman aged 45-60 years with HIV. This rearrangement joins TRBV19 to TRBJ2-7, with 10 nucleotides matching TRBD2. Specimen: unsorted PBMCs, collected 3.7 years after starting antiretroviral therapy. CDR3 loop: CASSRASGGYEQYF. The CDR3 DNA follows: TGTGCCAGTAGTAGGGCTAGCGGGGGCTACGAGCAGTACTTC.